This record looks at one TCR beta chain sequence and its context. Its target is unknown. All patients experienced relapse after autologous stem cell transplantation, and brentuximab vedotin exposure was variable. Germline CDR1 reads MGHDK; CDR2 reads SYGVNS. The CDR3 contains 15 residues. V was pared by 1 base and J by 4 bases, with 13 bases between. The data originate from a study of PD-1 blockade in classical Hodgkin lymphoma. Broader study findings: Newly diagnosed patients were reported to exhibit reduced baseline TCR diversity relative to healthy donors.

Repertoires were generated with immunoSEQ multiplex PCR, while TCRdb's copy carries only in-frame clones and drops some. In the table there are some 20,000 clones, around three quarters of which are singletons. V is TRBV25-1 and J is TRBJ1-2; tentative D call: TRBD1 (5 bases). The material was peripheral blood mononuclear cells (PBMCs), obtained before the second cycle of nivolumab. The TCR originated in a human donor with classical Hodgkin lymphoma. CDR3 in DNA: TGTGCCAGCAGTGAATCCAGGGCGGTGAGCTATGGCTACACCTTC. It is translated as CASSESRAVSYGYTF.